The source of this TCR beta chain is a study of blood T cell repertoires in COVID-19. Study-level information: PBMCs, B-cell-depleted T cells, or T cells were the source of the cDNA or gDNA that made up the material.

Per the study methods: Estimated nucleated cell counts came from reference gene primer amplification. The repertoire was sequenced with immunoSEQ multiplex PCR; TCRdb's copy has only in-frame clones and lacks some. V and J calls and clone size are those listed in that table; D and trimming were worked out from the DNA. This table holds approximately 290,000 clones, approximately 91% found once. Sequencing was done on a sample of peripheral blood. This sequence originates from a woman aged 55-70 years with acute or convalescent COVID-19.

The CDR3 DNA reads TGCGCCAGCAGCCAATCCACCATCAGGGACACTGAAGCTTTCTTT. Amino acids: CASSQSTIRDTEAFF. The chain joins TRBV4-3 to TRBJ1-1; a weak D match, TRBD1 (5 bases). Germline V gene sequence: CDR1 LGHNA, CDR2 YSLEER. The CDR3 runs to 15 residues. V lost 2 bases, J lost 3 bases, and 13 bases lay in between.